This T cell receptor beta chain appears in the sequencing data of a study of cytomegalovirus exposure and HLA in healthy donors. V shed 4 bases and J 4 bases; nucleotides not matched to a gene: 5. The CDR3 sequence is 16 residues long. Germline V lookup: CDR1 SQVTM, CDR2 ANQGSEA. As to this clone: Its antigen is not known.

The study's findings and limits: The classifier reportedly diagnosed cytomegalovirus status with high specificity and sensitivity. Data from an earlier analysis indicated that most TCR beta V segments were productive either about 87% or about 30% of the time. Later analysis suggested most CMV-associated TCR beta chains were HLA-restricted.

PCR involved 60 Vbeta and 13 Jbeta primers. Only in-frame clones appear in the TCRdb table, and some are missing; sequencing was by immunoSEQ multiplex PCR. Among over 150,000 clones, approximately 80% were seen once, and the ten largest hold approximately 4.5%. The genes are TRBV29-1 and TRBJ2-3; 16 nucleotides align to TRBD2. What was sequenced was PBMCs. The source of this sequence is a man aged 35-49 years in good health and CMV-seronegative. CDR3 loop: CSVAGTSGGGPDTQYF. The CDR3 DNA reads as TGCAGCGTTGCTGGGACTAGCGGGGGGGGCCCAGATACGCAGTATTTT.